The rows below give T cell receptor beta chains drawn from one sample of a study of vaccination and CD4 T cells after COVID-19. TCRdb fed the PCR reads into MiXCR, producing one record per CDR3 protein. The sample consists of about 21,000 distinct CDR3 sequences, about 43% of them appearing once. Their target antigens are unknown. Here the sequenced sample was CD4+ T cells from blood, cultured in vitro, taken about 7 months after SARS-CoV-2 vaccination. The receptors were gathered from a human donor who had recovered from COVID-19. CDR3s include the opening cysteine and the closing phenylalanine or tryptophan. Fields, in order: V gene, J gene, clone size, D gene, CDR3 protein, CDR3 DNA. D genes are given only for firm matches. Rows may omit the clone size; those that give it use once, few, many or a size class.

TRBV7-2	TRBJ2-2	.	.	CASSLRFGDSTGELFF	TGTGCCAGCAGCTTAAGGTTCGGGGACTCGACCGGGGAGCTGTTTTTT
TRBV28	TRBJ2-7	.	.	CASSLLGSPGEQYF	TGTGCCAGCAGTTTATTGGGCAGCCCAGGCGAGCAGTACTTC
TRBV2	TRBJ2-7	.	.	CASQSYPAGHEQYF	TGTGCCAGTCAGTCGTATCCGGCGGGACACGAGCAGTACTTC
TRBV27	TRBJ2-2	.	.	CASSRGALPYTGELFF	TGTGCCAGCAGCCGAGGAGCCCTACCCTACACCGGGGAGCTGTTTTTT
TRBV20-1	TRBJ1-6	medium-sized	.	CSAPTGTGNSPLHF	TGCAGTGCTCCTACCGGGACTGGTAATTCACCCCTCCACTTT
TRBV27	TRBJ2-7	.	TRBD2	CASSLARPREGYEQYF	TGTGCCAGCAGTTTGGCCCGTCCACGGGAGGGATACGAGCAGTACTTC
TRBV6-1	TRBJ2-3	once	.	CASSERQQDTQYF	TGTGCCAGCAGTGAACGTCAGCAAGATACGCAGTATTTT
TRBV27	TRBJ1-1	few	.	CASSTRQAMNTEAFF	TGTGCCAGCAGTACAAGACAGGCGATGAACACTGAAGCTTTCTTT
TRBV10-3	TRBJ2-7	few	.	CAISGGVNYEQYF	TGTGCCATCAGTGGGGGAGTCAACTACGAGCAGTACTTC
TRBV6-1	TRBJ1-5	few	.	CASTWGQGGQPQHF	TGTGCCAGCACATGGGGGCAGGGCGGCCAGCCCCAGCATTTT
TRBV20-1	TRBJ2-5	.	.	CSASSRFPETQYF	TGCAGTGCTAGTTCGAGATTCCCTGAGACCCAGTACTTC
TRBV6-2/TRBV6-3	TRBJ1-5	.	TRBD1	CASNDRVGRSNQPQHF	TGTGCCAGCAACGACAGGGTGGGGAGAAGCAATCAGCCCCAGCATTTT
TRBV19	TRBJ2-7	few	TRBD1	CASSRGQGAQSYEQYF	TGTGCCAGTAGTCGCGGCCAGGGGGCCCAATCCTACGAGCAGTACTTC
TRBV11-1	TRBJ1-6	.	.	CASSQAGRNSPLHF	TGTGCCAGCAGCCAGGCAGGGAGGAATTCACCCCTCCACTTT
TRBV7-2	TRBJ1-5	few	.	CASSLLSGSNQPQHF	TGTGCCAGCAGCTTATTATCTGGGAGCAATCAGCCCCAGCATTTT
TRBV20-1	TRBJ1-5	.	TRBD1	CSASRGTETAPQHF	TGCAGTGCTAGCCGGGGGACAGAGACGGCGCCCCAGCATTTT
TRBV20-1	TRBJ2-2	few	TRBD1	CSARETGVGTGELFF	TGCAGTGCTAGAGAGACAGGGGTTGGCACCGGGGAGCTGTTTTTT
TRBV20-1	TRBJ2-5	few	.	CSATKRIGTGETQYF	TGCAGTGCCACTAAGAGGATAGGGACCGGGGAGACCCAGTACTTC
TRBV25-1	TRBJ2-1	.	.	CASSSGFLSNEQFF	TGTGCCAGCAGCTCAGGGTTCTTGTCGAATGAGCAGTTCTTC
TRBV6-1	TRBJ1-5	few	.	CASNLQGFSDQPQHF	TGTGCCAGCAACCTACAGGGCTTCTCGGATCAGCCCCAGCATTTT
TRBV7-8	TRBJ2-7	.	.	CASSLAGPSNEQYF	TGTGCCAGCAGCTTAGCAGGGCCTAGTAACGAGCAGTACTTC
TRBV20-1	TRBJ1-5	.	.	CSALTGGYQPQHF	TGCAGTGCCCTAACCGGGGGTTATCAGCCCCAGCATTTT
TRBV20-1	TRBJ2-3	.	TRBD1	CSARAEPGQVITDTQYF	TGCAGTGCTAGAGCCGAACCGGGACAGGTGATCACAGATACGCAGTATTTT
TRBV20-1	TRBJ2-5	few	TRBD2	CSASPVTSGSETQYF	TGCAGTGCTAGTCCGGTGACTAGCGGAAGCGAGACCCAGTACTTC
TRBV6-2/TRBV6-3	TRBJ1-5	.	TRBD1	CASRRSGTGSNQPQHF	TGTGCCAGCAGGCGTTCCGGGACAGGAAGCAATCAGCCCCAGCATTTT
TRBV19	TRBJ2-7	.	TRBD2	CASRTSGSPHYEQYF	TGTGCCAGCAGGACTAGCGGGAGTCCACACTACGAGCAGTACTTC
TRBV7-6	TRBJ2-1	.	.	CASSPSEAYNEQFF	TGTGCCAGCAGCCCCTCGGAGGCCTACAATGAGCAGTTCTTC
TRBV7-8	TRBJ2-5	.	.	CASSLEGGARLETQYF	TGTGCCAGCAGCTTAGAAGGGGGGGCGCGATTGGAGACCCAGTACTTC
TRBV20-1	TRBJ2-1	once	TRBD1	CSAGDRYYNEQFF	TGCAGTGCGGGGGACAGATATTACAATGAGCAGTTCTTC
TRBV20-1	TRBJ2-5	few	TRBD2	CSARDLVRRERETQYF	TGCAGTGCTAGAGATCTGGTACGGCGGGAGAGAGAGACCCAGTACTTC
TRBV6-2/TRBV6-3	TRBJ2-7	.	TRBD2	CASSYRAAGVSGQYF	TGTGCCAGCAGTTACCGGGCCGCGGGAGTTAGTGGCCAGTACTTC
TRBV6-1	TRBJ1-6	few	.	CASSHPGPLGTPLHF	TGTGCCAGCAGTCACCCGGGGCCACTAGGGACACCCCTCCACTTT
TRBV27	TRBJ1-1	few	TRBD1	CASSWTGSGTEAFF	TGTGCCAGCAGTTGGACAGGGAGTGGCACTGAAGCTTTCTTT
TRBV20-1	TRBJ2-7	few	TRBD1	CSAIRTGGAHEQYF	TGCAGTGCTATACGGACAGGGGGGGCCCACGAGCAGTACTTC
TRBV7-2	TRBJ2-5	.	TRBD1	CASSPLFGTDQETQYF	TGTGCCAGCAGCCCTCTTTTTGGGACAGATCAAGAGACCCAGTACTTC
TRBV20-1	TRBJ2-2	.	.	CSARASRKGPNTGELFF	TGCAGTGCTAGAGCCTCCCGCAAGGGCCCGAACACCGGGGAGCTGTTTTTT
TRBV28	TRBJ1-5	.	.	CASSLSGVGGWQPQHF	TGTGCCAGCAGTTTATCGGGAGTCGGGGGCTGGCAGCCCCAGCATTTT
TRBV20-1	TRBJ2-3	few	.	CSARDGEGIYTDTQYF	TGCAGTGCTAGAGATGGAGAGGGCATTTACACAGATACGCAGTATTTT
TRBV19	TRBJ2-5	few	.	CASSDGGRGETQYF	TGTGCCAGTAGCGACGGCGGCAGGGGAGAGACCCAGTACTTC
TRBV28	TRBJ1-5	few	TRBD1	CASGITGGLGPQHF	TGTGCCAGCGGTATAACAGGGGGTTTAGGGCCCCAGCATTTT
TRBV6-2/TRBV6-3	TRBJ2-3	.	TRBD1	CASSIQGVSTDTQYF	TGTGCCAGCAGCATACAGGGGGTGAGCACAGATACGCAGTATTTT
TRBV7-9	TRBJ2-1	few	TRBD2	CASRLGRLAGGLLNNEQFF	TGTGCCAGCAGGCTCGGGAGACTAGCGGGAGGTCTACTAAACAATGAGCAGTTCTTC